The rows below give T cell receptor beta chains drawn from one sample of a study of CD8 T cells in ankylosing spondylitis. MiXCR, applied by TCRdb to the 5' RACE reads, yields one record per CDR3 protein. The sample consists of about 300,000 distinct CDR3 sequences, roughly 20% of them appearing once. Sequencing input: blood, either unsorted or a sorted T cell fraction (not recorded which). All receptors derive from a female donor with ankylosing spondylitis or in good health (not recorded which). CDR3s include the opening cysteine and the closing phenylalanine or tryptophan. A D gene is named only where the DNA matches it firmly. Clone size is stated in some rows and not others, as once, few, many or a class when expanded.

>few|13|TRBJ2-5|NA|TRBV6-1
CASSAGPQETQYF
TGTGCCAGCAGTGCCGGGCCGCAAGAGACCCAGTACTTC
>few|13|TRBJ2-5|NA|TRBV18
CASSPFSGETQYF
TGTGCCAGCTCACCATTCTCGGGAGAGACCCAGTACTTC
>NA|17|TRBJ2-1|TRBD2|TRBV27
CASSLSGTLAGYNEQFF
TGTGCCAGCAGTTTATCGGGGACGCTAGCGGGGTACAATGAGCAGTTCTTC
>NA|14|TRBJ2-5|NA|TRBV7-9
CASRTGRSQETQYF
TGTGCCAGCAGGACAGGGAGGTCGCAAGAGACCCAGTACTTC
>few|17|TRBJ2-1|NA|TRBV7-9
CASSLLREAITYNEQFF
TGTGCCAGCAGCCTCCTCAGGGAGGCAATAACGTACAATGAGCAGTTCTTC
>few|18|TRBJ2-1|NA|TRBV27
CASTPAGYSGLNRNEQFF
TGTGCCAGCACTCCGGCGGGCTATAGTGGGTTGAACCGAAATGAGCAGTTCTTC
>few|14|TRBJ2-1|TRBD2|TRBV20-1
CSAREGEGQNEQFF
TGCAGTGCTAGAGAGGGGGAGGGCCAGAATGAGCAGTTCTTC
>NA|18|TRBJ2-2|TRBD1|TRBV3-1
CASSQDRRTGLSGGELFF
TGTGCCAGCAGCCAAGATCGGCGGACAGGCCTCTCAGGAGGGGAGCTGTTTTTT
>NA|13|TRBJ2-7|NA|TRBV25-1
CASSEFSGNEQYF
TGTGCCAGCAGTGAATTCTCGGGTAACGAGCAGTACTTC
>NA|14|TRBJ2-5|TRBD1|TRBV25-1
CASSEWTGEETQYF
TGTGCCAGCAGTGAATGGACAGGGGAAGAGACCCAGTACTTC
>NA|17|TRBJ2-3|TRBD2|TRBV12-3/TRBV12-4
CASSGVVAGGLTDTQYF
TGTGCCAGCAGTGGGGTAGTAGCGGGAGGGCTCACAGATACGCAGTATTTT
>NA|14|TRBJ2-1|NA|TRBV5-6
CASSLLGLVDEQFF
TGTGCCAGCAGCTTACTAGGTCTTGTGGATGAGCAGTTCTTC
>few|15|TRBJ2-1|NA|TRBV6-1
CASSIGGETYNEQFF
TGTGCCAGCAGTATAGGGGGAGAGACCTACAATGAGCAGTTCTTC
>many|13|TRBJ2-5|NA|TRBV7-3
CASSPTGRETQYF
TGTGCCAGCAGCCCCACAGGGCGAGAGACCCAGTACTTC
>NA|15|TRBJ2-1|TRBD1|TRBV20-1
CSASPGTGVLNEQFF
TGCAGTGCTAGCCCCGGGACAGGGGTTTTAAATGAGCAGTTCTTC
>few|15|TRBJ2-7|NA|TRBV18
CASSSAPQFSYEQYF
TGTGCCAGCTCTTCCGCGCCTCAATTTTCCTACGAGCAGTACTTC
>NA|15|TRBJ2-1|NA|TRBV4-2
CASSQVGSTYNEQFF
TGTGCCAGCAGCCAAGTTGGGAGTACCTACAATGAGCAGTTCTTC
>few|18|TRBJ2-5|NA|TRBV21-1
CASSKGTGGEGLLETQYF
TGTGCCAGCAGCAAAGGGACAGGGGGCGAAGGCCTATTAGAGACCCAGTACTTC
>few|15|TRBJ2-2|NA|TRBV27
CASTVQTPLTGELFF
TGTGCCAGCACAGTCCAGACCCCACTCACCGGGGAGCTGTTTTTT
>NA|16|TRBJ2-5|TRBD2|TRBV10-3
CAISFRLAGEGETQYF
TGTGCCATCAGTTTTAGACTAGCGGGAGAGGGGGAGACCCAGTACTTC
>NA|13|TRBJ1-1|NA|TRBV29-1
CSVEPGFGTEAFF
TGCAGCGTTGAACCGGGATTCGGCACTGAAGCTTTCTTT
>few|23|TRBJ2-1|TRBD2|TRBV20-1
CSARDQGFWYSSGRAFSPNEQFF
TGCAGTGCTAGAGATCAAGGGTTTTGGTATTCTAGCGGGAGGGCCTTCTCCCCGAATGAGCAGTTCTTC
>NA|17|TRBJ2-7|NA|TRBV5-8
CASNDPSGPLLGYEQYF
TGTGCCAGCAACGACCCAAGCGGTCCCCTGTTAGGTTACGAGCAGTACTTC
>many|14|TRBJ2-7|TRBD1|TRBV10-3
CAISGDRVVHEQYF
TGTGCCATCAGTGGTGACAGGGTTGTCCACGAGCAGTACTTC
>few|15|TRBJ1-5|NA|TRBV28
CASSHRLGSNQPQHF
TGTGCCAGCAGTCATCGGCTGGGGAGCAATCAGCCCCAGCATTTT
>many|16|TRBJ2-3|TRBD2|TRBV29-1
CSVAGTSGRSQDTQYF
TGCAGCGTTGCCGGGACTAGCGGGAGAAGCCAGGATACGCAGTATTTT
>few|13|TRBJ2-3|NA|TRBV10-3
CVILRESGDTQYF
TGTGTCATCCTCCGGGAGAGTGGAGATACGCAGTATTTT
>NA|14|TRBJ2-5|NA|TRBV6-8
CASSYSFLEGTQYF
TGTGCCAGCAGTTACTCCTTCCTGGAAGGGACCCAGTACTTC
>NA|16|TRBJ2-1|NA|TRBV15
CATSREGRADYNEQFF
TGTGCCACCAGCAGAGAAGGCCGTGCCGACTACAATGAGCAGTTCTTC
>few|12|TRBJ2-5|NA|TRBV20-1
CSAGEGSRTQYF
TGCAGTGCTGGAGAGGGGTCCAGGACCCAGTACTTC
>NA|15|TRBJ1-1|NA|TRBV7-9
CASSFPGRLNTEAFF
TGTGCCAGCAGCTTCCCTGGACGACTGAACACTGAAGCTTTCTTT
>many|13|TRBJ1-6|NA|TRBV7-9
CASSFSPGGHLHF
TGTGCCAGCAGCTTTTCCCCCGGGGGCCACCTCCACTTT
>NA|15|TRBJ2-7|TRBD2|TRBV20-1
CSAREGTSGRYEQYF
TGCAGTGCTAGAGAGGGGACTAGCGGGAGATACGAGCAGTACTTC
>many|14|TRBJ1-1|NA|TRBV7-2
CASSLSRRITEAFF
TGTGCCAGCAGCTTATCGAGACGAATCACTGAAGCTTTCTTT
>NA|13|TRBJ2-3|TRBD1|TRBV20-1
CSATSGTGRTQYF
TGCAGTGCTACCTCCGGGACAGGGCGAACGCAGTATTTT
>NA|13|TRBJ2-3|TRBD1|TRBV4-3
CASSPTGADTQYF
TGCGCCAGCAGCCCGACAGGGGCAGATACGCAGTATTTT
>NA|14|TRBJ2-7|NA|TRBV5-6
CASSFSSRSYEQYF
TGTGCCAGCAGCTTTTCTAGCAGGAGTTACGAGCAGTACTTC
>NA|16|TRBJ2-5|TRBD1|TRBV5-1
CASSLGDRATGETQYF
TGCGCCAGCAGCCTGGGGGACAGGGCCACGGGGGAGACCCAGTACTTC
>NA|13|TRBJ2-7|TRBD1|TRBV18
CASSAGTGDEQYF
TGTGCCAGCTCAGCGGGGACAGGGGACGAGCAGTACTTC
>NA|15|TRBJ2-2|NA|TRBV7-2
CASSLVAMNTGELFF
TGTGCCAGCAGCTTGGTAGCGATGAACACCGGGGAGCTGTTTTTT
>NA|16|TRBJ2-3|TRBD2|TRBV20-1
CSASPPGLAGADTQYF
TGCAGTGCTAGTCCCCCGGGACTAGCGGGAGCAGATACGCAGTATTTT
>NA|15|TRBJ2-1|TRBD2|TRBV9
CASSVRLAAYNEQFF
TGTGCCAGCAGCGTGAGACTAGCGGCTTACAATGAGCAGTTCTTC
>NA|15|TRBJ2-7|TRBD2|TRBV5-1
CASSRGSGRSYEQYF
TGCGCCAGCAGCCGTGGGAGCGGGAGGTCCTACGAGCAGTACTTC